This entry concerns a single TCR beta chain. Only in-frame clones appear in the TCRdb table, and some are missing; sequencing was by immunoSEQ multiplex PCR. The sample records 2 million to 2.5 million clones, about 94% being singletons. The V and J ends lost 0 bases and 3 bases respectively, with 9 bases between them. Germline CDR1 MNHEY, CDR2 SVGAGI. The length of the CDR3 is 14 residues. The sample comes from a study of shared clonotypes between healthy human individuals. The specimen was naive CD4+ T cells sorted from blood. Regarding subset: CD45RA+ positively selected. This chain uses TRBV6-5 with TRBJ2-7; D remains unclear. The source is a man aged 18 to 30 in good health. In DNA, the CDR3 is TGTGCCAGCAGTTACTCTGGACCGGTCTACGAGCAGTACTTC. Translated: CASSYSGPVYEQYF.